This TCR beta chain was retrieved from a study of identical twins. A template switching step contributed a universal primer site, while unique molecular identifiers were present in the cDNA. Each CDR3 protein is one row after TCRdb ran MiXCR on the 5' RACE reads. The table records approximately 470,000 distinct CDR3 sequences, 13% to 15% of them present only once. This clonotype showed up just a few times. A further study also used this sample, focusing on yellow fever vaccine responses in identical twins.

Sequences were obtained from CD4+ T cells sorted from blood. The TCR comes from a woman aged 18-29 years in good health.

This CDR3 reads CASSPYASTDTQYF. CDR3 DNA sequence: TGTGCCAGCTCGCCCTATGCAAGCACAGATACGCAGTATTTT. This sequence joins TRBV18 and TRBJ2-3; no reliable D call. V gave up 6 bases and J gave up 0 bases, with 10 bases separating them. This CDR3 has 14 residues. The V gene's germline CDR1 is KGHSH and CDR2 LQKENI.